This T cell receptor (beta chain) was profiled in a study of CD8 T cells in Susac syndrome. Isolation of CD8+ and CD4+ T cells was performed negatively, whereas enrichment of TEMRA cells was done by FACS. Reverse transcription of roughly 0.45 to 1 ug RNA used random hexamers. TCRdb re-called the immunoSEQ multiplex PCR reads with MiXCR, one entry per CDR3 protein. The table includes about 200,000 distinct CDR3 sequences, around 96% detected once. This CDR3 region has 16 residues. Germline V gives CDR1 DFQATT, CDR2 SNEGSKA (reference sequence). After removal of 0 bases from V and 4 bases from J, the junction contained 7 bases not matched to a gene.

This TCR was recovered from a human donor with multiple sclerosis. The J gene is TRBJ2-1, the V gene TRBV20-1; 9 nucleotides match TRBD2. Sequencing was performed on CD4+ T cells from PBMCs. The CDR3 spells CSARDPGGRAYNEQFF. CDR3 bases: TGCAGTGCTAGAGATCCGGGCGGGAGGGCATACAATGAGCAGTTCTTC.